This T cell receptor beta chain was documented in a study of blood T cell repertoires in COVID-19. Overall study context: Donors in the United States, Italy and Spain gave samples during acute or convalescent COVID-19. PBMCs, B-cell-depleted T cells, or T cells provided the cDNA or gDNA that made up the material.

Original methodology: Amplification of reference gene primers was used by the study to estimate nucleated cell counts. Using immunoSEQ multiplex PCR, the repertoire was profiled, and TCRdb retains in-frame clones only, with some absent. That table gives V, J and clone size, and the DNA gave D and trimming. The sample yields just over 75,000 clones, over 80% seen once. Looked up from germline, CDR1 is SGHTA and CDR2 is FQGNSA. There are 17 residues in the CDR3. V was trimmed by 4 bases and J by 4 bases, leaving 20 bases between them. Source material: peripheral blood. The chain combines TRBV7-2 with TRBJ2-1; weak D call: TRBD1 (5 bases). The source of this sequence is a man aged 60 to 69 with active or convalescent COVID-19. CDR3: CASSSLLSQGSYNEQFF. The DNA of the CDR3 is TGTGCCAGCAGCTCCCTTCTATCCCAGGGCTCATACAATGAGCAGTTCTTC.